This entry concerns a single T cell receptor (beta chain). CDR1 and CDR2 from the germline V gene are MDHEN and SYDVKM. The V and J ends lost 3 bases and 3 bases, in that order; junction bases with no gene match: 1. This CDR3 comprises 13 residues. Produced via immunoSEQ multiplex PCR; TCRdb's table is partial and in-frame only. This sample has around 370,000 clones, with more than 70% found just once. The cohort comprised adults aged roughly 18 to 90 years residing in around 25 US areas. The data derive from a study of blood T cell repertoires in COVID-19. About the study: Samples taken during acute and convalescent COVID-19 were collected in the United States, Italy and Spain.

The receptor was derived from a young woman who had recovered from COVID-19. The J gene is TRBJ1-1, the V gene TRBV28; 7 bases map to TRBD1. The sample taken for sequencing was PBMCs or T cells enriched from blood (not recorded which). The CDR3 DNA reads TGTGCCAGCAGTTTTCAGGGGGACACTGAAGCTTTCTTT. It yields the protein CASSFQGDTEAFF.